The next 7 T cell receptor beta chains were all read from a single sample in a study of blood T cell repertoires in COVID-19. Profiling relied on immunoSEQ multiplex PCR, and the TCRdb table lists in-frame clones only, not all of them. The data hold around 250,000 clones, with around 85% observed a single time. The sequencing sample was made of PBMCs or T cells enriched from blood (not recorded which). The source of these receptors is a woman in her forties or fifties who had recovered from COVID-19.

A single count supports this clone. V and J are TRBV7-9 and TRBJ1-5, with D possibly being TRBD1 (6 bases). The CDR3 runs 15 residues. CDR1 is SEHNR, CDR2 FQNEAQ, per germline (reference sequence). V was clipped by 1 base and J by 5 bases, with 12 bases between them. The CDR3 loop is CASSLVGGVYQPQHF. The CDR3 DNA sequence: TGTGCCAGCAGCTTAGTAGGGGGGGTGTATCAGCCCCAGCATTTT.

The gene calls are TRBV7-9 and TRBJ2-2; D is uncertain. Looked up from germline, CDR1 is SEHNR and CDR2 is FQNEAQ (reference sequence). V lost 5 bases, J lost 6 bases, and 13 bases lay in between. This CDR3 comprises 14 residues. The DNA for the CDR3 is TGTGCCAGCAGCCAGCTGTCGAGCGCCGGGGAGCTGTTTTTT. Encoded protein: CASSQLSSAGELFF.

The V call is TRBV25-1, the J call TRBJ2-7; D is ambiguous. The CDR3 length is 13 residues. The ends were cut back, 0 bases at V and 6 bases at J, with 9 bases in the middle. Germline values: CDR1 MGHDK, CDR2 SYGVNS. The CDR3 DNA follows: TGTGCCAGCAGTGAATACCCCGGGTCCGAGCAGTACTTC. This translates into CASSEYPGSEQYF.

The rearrangement joins TRBV7-8 to TRBJ2-3; 7 bases map to TRBD2. J was trimmed by 0 bases and V by 1 base; bases with no gene match: 10. CDR1 is SGHVS, CDR2 FQNEAQ, per germline. CDR3 size: 18 residues. The DNA of the CDR3 is TGTGCCAGCAGCTTAGGAGCTCTAGCGGCCGCTAGCACAGATACGCAGTATTTT. This codes for CASSLGALAAASTDTQYF.

A word on this clone: Other DNA sequences in this specimen translate into the identical CDR3. This rearrangement joins TRBV14 to TRBJ2-1; the D gene is possibly TRBD1 (5 bases). The CDR3 covers 16 residues. The V gene's germline CDR1 is SGHDN and CDR2 FVKESK. V was shortened by 0 bases and J by 3 bases, with 12 bases between the two germline ends. CDR3 sequence reads: CASSQDETDSYNEQFF. The CDR3 bases are TGTGCCAGCAGCCAAGATGAGACAGACAGCTACAATGAGCAGTTCTTC.

V usage is TRBV3-1 (or the pseudogene TRBV3-2) and J usage is TRBJ2-7; 11 nucleotides match TRBD2. The CDR3 has 17 residues. Trimming at V came to 8 bases and at J to 5 bases, leaving 17 bases not matched to a gene. CDR1 and CDR2 (germline): LGHDT, YNNKEL (reference sequence). CDR3 loop: CASSPSLFSSGRNEQYF. CDR3 coding DNA: TGTGCCAGCTCCCCTAGCCTCTTTTCTAGCGGGAGGAACGAGCAGTACTTC.

The gene calls are TRBV11-2 and TRBJ2-7; tentative D call: TRBD2 (6 bases). V lost 0 bases and J lost 3, with 12 bases in between. The CDR3 loop spans 15 amino acids. The germline CDR1 and CDR2 sequences are SGHAT and FQNNGV. The CDR3 sequence is CASSLEGGKFYEQYF. CDR3 in DNA: TGTGCCAGCAGCTTAGAGGGAGGCAAATTCTACGAGCAGTACTTC.